This T cell receptor beta chain was observed in a study of CD8 T cells in ankylosing spondylitis. The germline CDR1 and CDR2 sequences are KGHDR and SFDVKD. V lost 7 bases to trimming and J lost 5 bases; unmatched junction nucleotides: 1. This CDR3 contains 13 residues. One entry per CDR3 protein results from TCRdb running MiXCR on the 5' RACE reads. The table includes some 840,000 distinct CDR3 sequences, 12% detected once. Overall study findings and caveats: What appeared characteristic of ankylosing spondylitis blood was a TCR beta motif of 7 or 8 highly homologous variants.

On this clonotype itself: What it binds is unknown.

The rearrangement uses TRBV24-1 and TRBJ1-1; 12 nucleotides agree with TRBD1. This sequence was found in a male donor with ankylosing spondylitis. Specimen: blood, either unsorted or a sorted T cell fraction (not recorded which). CDR3 protein: CATRGQGATEAFF. In DNA form, the CDR3 reads TGTGCCACCAGGGGACAGGGGGCTACTGAAGCTTTCTTT.